This TCR beta chain was recovered during a study of blood T cells in healthy people across ages. Study-wide results and caveats: Observed TCR beta diversity per million T cells went down as age went up. This fall followed a roughly linear course with age. Versus aged donors, long-lived donors had higher diversity and more naive CD4+ cells.

Points on this clonotype: Its antigen is unidentified.

The second PCR ran roughly 6 to 11 cycles with a sample-barcoded 5' primer and J-beta primers. Per-sample output comprised a minimum of 3 million paired-end reads containing CDR3. TCRdb redid the calling of the 5' RACE reads with MiXCR, one entry per CDR3 protein. The table lists under 800,000 distinct CDR3 sequences, roughly 41% of them singletons, with 20% in the top ten. The CDR3 loop spans 15 amino acids. Deletions cut 8 bases from V and 0 bases from J, with 14 bases between. The V call is TRBV12-3 or TRBV12-4, the J call TRBJ2-4, with unresolved D. Sequencing used blood. The receptor comes from a woman between 55 and 75 years old in good health. The CDR3 here is CASGDSFLAKNIQYF. The CDR3 bases are TGTGCCAGCGGTGATTCCTTTTTAGCCAAAAACATTCAGTACTTC.